This T cell receptor beta chain appears in the sequencing data of a study of shared clonotypes between healthy human individuals. Study-level findings and limits: Only blood was sampled; tissue repertoires likely differ.

Naive CD4+ cells were CD45RA-selected; the remaining cells were memory. Per the authors' pipeline: With immunoSEQ giving junction-only sequences and no quality scores, filtering differed. The method was immunoSEQ multiplex PCR; TCRdb's version includes in-frame clones alone and lacks a portion of them. V, J and clone size were drawn from that table, and D and trimming were deduced from the DNA. The sample holds millions of clones, around 90% seen once. This clone was seen a few times. The target antigen is unknown. Germline values: CDR1 LNHDA, CDR2 SQIVND (reference sequence). V lost 7 bases, J lost 7 bases, and 13 bases stayed unmatched. The CDR3 has 15 residues.

The specimen sequenced was naive CD4+ T cells sorted from blood. Subset of the sample: CD45RA+ positively selected. The receptor's source is a man between 18 and 29 years old in good health. V is TRBV19 and J is TRBJ1-1; 9 bases agree with TRBD1. The CDR3 region is CASTIQGTGSNEAFF. The CDR3 DNA sequence: TGTGCCAGTACCATACAGGGGACAGGGTCTAATGAAGCTTTCTTT.